This T cell receptor beta chain was captured by sequencing in a study of blood T cell repertoires in COVID-19. Produced via immunoSEQ multiplex PCR; TCRdb's table is partial and in-frame only. The sample has some 410,000 clones, over 75% seen once; the top ten hold around 0.95%. This CDR3 region has 15 residues. Per germline, CDR1 KGHDR and CDR2 SFDVKD. The V and J ends lost 3 bases and 7 bases respectively, with 14 bases between them. The study recruited people aged about 18 to 95 years across approximately 25 US areas. The sequence came from a woman aged 25 to 39 with acute COVID-19. This sequence joins TRBV24-1 and TRBJ2-2, with D possibly matching TRBD2 (7 bases). Sequencing was carried out using PBMCs or T cells enriched from blood (not recorded which). Written as DNA, the CDR3 is TGTGCCACCAGTGATCCGGGGGGCCGGAGCGGGGAGCTGTTTTTT. Its protein is CATSDPGGRSGELFF.